This entry is about one T cell receptor (beta chain). Its cognate antigen is unknown. Germline assignment: CDR1 SNHLY and CDR2 FYNNEI. Trimming took 5 bases from V and 5 from J; bases not matched to a gene: 7. The CDR3 contains 14 residues. The record originates from a study of T cell responses to AZD1222 COVID-19 vaccine. The overall study: Pooling was applied to second doses at about 4 or about 12 weeks. Broader study findings: Just 5 to 7 AZD1222 recipients tested seropositive at baseline. Vaccine-related CD4 TCRs covered spike, predominating at 160-218 and 743-854. Females outnumbered males among donors, who were mostly white British; clonal diversity was possibly underestimated.

Some clones are missing from TCRdb's copy, which holds only in-frame ones; the method was immunoSEQ multiplex PCR. The sample has roughly 160,000 clones, more than 90% seen once; the top ten hold more than 1.5%. The clonotype was recovered from an adult in good health. Specimen: peripheral blood, collected on day 0 of AZD1222 vaccination. J is TRBJ2-7 and V is TRBV2; the match to TRBD1 covers 9 bases. The CDR3 is CASSTGTGRDEQYF. DNA of the CDR3: TGTGCCAGCAGTACCGGGACAGGGAGAGACGAGCAGTACTTC.